The rows below give T cell receptor beta chains drawn from one sample of a study of OX40 agonist ivuxolimab in advanced cancers. Some clones are missing from TCRdb's copy, which holds only in-frame ones; the method was immunoSEQ multiplex PCR. The sample holds tens of thousands of clones, 80% to 90% seen once. Source: CD4+ or CD8+ T cells sorted from blood, taken in a trial of the OX40 agonist ivuxolimab. The origin of the receptors is an adult with an advanced solid tumor such as melanoma, head and neck, liver or kidney cancer. Each CDR3 is given with its conserved first and last residue. The order of the fields is CDR3 protein, CDR3 DNA, J gene, V gene, CDR3 length, D gene. A D gene is named only where the DNA matches it firmly.

CASSHPGTGYSGNTIYF | TGCGCCAGCAGCCACCCTGGGACAGGGTACTCTGGAAACACCATATATTTT | TRBJ1-3 | TRBV4-1 | 17 | TRBD1
CAWSADRFSGNTIYF | TGTGCCTGGAGTGCCGACAGATTCTCTGGAAACACCATATATTTT | TRBJ1-3 | TRBV30 | 15 | NA
CASSLVGRDTGELFF | TGTGCCAGCAGCTTAGTGGGCAGAGACACCGGGGAGCTGTTTTTT | TRBJ2-2 | TRBV11-2 | 15 | NA
CASSPPGRLAGEETQYF | TGTGCCAGCTCACCACCGGGGAGGCTAGCGGGGGAAGAGACCCAGTACTTC | TRBJ2-5 | TRBV18 | 17 | TRBD2
CASSLSILGREERTDTQYF | TGTGCCAGCAGCCTTTCCATCCTCGGGCGGGAGGAGAGGACAGATACGCAGTATTTT | TRBJ2-3 | TRBV4-2 | 19 | TRBD2
CASSSQGESYEQYF | TGCGCCAGCAGCTCCCAGGGAGAGTCTTACGAGCAGTACTTC | TRBJ2-7 | TRBV5-1 | 14 | NA
CASSADSGGPSYEQYF | TGCGCCAGCAGTGCGGATAGCGGGGGACCATCCTACGAGCAGTACTTC | TRBJ2-7 | TRBV10-2 | 16 | TRBD2
CASSSRYLDRVFF | TGTGCCAGCAGCTCGCGGTATTTAGACAGGGTGTTTTTT | TRBJ1-4 | TRBV7-2 | 13 | TRBD1
CASSVAPVRLNTEAFF | TGTGCCAGCAGCGTAGCCCCCGTCAGGTTGAACACTGAAGCTTTCTTT | TRBJ1-1 | TRBV9 | 16 | NA
CASNYGLGPYEQYF | TGTGCCAGCAACTACGGACTAGGCCCCTACGAGCAGTACTTC | TRBJ2-7 | TRBV7-2 | 14 | TRBD2
CASSLEETQYF | TGTGCCAGCAGCTTAGAAGAGACCCAGTACTTC | TRBJ2-5 | TRBV5-6 | 11 | NA
CASSLADTQYF | TGTGCCAGCAGCTTAGCAGATACGCAGTATTTT | TRBJ2-3 | TRBV7-9 | 11 | NA
CASGTTGYEQYF | TGTGCCAGCGGAACGACAGGATACGAGCAGTACTTC | TRBJ2-7 | TRBV28 | 12 | NA
CASSRGRAYGYTF | TGTGCCAGCAGCCGGGGGAGGGCCTATGGCTACACCTTC | TRBJ1-2 | TRBV11-2 | 13 | NA
CSVLEGEIRYF | TGCAGCGTACTCGAAGGGGAAATCAGATACTTC | TRBJ2-7 | TRBV29-1 | 11 | NA
CASSIDANEGAEAFF | TGTGCCAGTAGTATAGATGCAAACGAAGGGGCTGAAGCTTTCTTT | TRBJ1-1 | TRBV19 | 15 | NA
CASRSSGTGNEKLFF | TGTGCCAGTAGATCATCCGGGACAGGAAATGAAAAACTGTTTTTT | TRBJ1-4 | TRBV19 | 15 | TRBD1
CASSSPLGGTSNEQYF | TGTGCCAGCAGCTCCCCATTGGGGGGGACTAGCAACGAGCAGTACTTC | TRBJ2-7 | TRBV7-2 | 16 | TRBD2
CASNLGGNQPQHF | TGTGCCAGCAACTTAGGAGGGAATCAGCCCCAGCATTTT | TRBJ1-5 | TRBV2 | 13 | NA